Given below is one T cell receptor beta chain in context. The data originate from a study of OX40 agonist ivuxolimab in advanced cancers. Turning to the study itself: Patients took ivuxolimab, an agonistic anti-OX40 (CD134) antibody. Dosing consisted of intravenous ivuxolimab at 0.01 to 10 mg/kg every 2 weeks.

TCRdb's table, derived via immunoSEQ multiplex PCR, lists solely in-frame clones and lacks some. The sample has some 150,000 clones, 75% to 95% seen once. The input for sequencing was CD4+ or CD8+ T cells sorted from blood, taken in a trial of the OX40 agonist ivuxolimab. This receptor was obtained from an adult with an advanced solid tumor such as melanoma, head and neck, liver or kidney cancer.

The CDR3 bases are TGTGCCAGCAGTTCCACGACAGGGGGAAACACCATATATTTT. It encodes CASSSTTGGNTIYF. The V gene is TRBV28, the J gene TRBJ1-3, with TRBD1 identical over 7 bases. This CDR3 is 14 amino acids long. Trimming removed 4 bases from V and 4 bases from J; junction bases left unmatched: 4. Germline V lookup: CDR1 MDHEN, CDR2 SYDVKM.